Sequencing of this T cell receptor beta chain was carried out in a study of OX40 agonist ivuxolimab in advanced cancers. Study-wide findings and caveats: Dose levels from 0.1 to 3.0 mg/kg saw CD4+ and CD8+ blood T cells expand clonally by week 6.

The method was immunoSEQ multiplex PCR; TCRdb's version includes in-frame clones alone and lacks a portion of them. The sample holds 37,000 or so clones, around 85% seen once. The germline V and J ends were trimmed by 0 bases and 0 bases, with 11 bases remaining between them. From germline, CDR1 is KGHSH and CDR2 LQKENI. This CDR3 contains 16 residues. Remarks on this clone: Antigen specificity is unknown.

This specimen was CD4+ or CD8+ T cells sorted from blood, taken in a trial of the OX40 agonist ivuxolimab. The V and J genes are TRBV18 and TRBJ1-1; D is perhaps TRBD1 (5 bases). This TCR was sampled from an adult with an advanced solid tumor such as melanoma, head and neck, liver or kidney cancer. The CDR3 bases are TGTGCCAGCTCACCACCAGCAGGGACCATGAACACTGAAGCTTTCTTT. Translation gives CASSPPAGTMNTEAFF.